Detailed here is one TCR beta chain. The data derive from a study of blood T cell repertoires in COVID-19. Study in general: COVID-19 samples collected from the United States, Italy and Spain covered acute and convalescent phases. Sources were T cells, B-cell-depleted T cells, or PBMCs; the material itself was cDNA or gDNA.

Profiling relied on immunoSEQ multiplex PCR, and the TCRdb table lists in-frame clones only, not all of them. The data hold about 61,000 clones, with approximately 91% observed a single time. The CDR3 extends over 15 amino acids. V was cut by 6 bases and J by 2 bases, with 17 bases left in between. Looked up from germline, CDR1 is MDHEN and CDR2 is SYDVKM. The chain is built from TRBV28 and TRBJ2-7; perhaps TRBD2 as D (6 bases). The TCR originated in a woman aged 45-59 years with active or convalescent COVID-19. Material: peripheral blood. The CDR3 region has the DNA TGTGCCAGCAGGGCCCCTGGGGGGATTGCCTACGAGCAGTACTTC. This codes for CASRAPGGIAYEQYF.